This is a list of T cell receptor beta chains from one sample in a study of response to subunit inactivated influenza vaccine. MiXCR, run by TCRdb on the RT-PCR reads, gives a single entry per CDR3 protein. The sample shows about 530,000 distinct CDR3 sequences, about 11% of them seen only once. The sequencing used PBMCs from blood, collected on the day of vaccination. The receptors derive from a man aged 45 to 65 who received an inactivated influenza vaccine. The CDR3 runs from the conserved cysteine through the conserved F or W. Rows may omit the clone size; those that give it use once, few, many or a size class.

>17|few|TRBJ2-5|TRBV7-9
CASSLDVYRGRLETQYF
>16|.|TRBJ2-1|TRBV20-1
CSASPPSGKPYNEQFF
>15|.|TRBJ2-6|TRBV20-1
CSASYRGSGANVLTF
>11|many|TRBJ2-1|TRBV6-2/TRBV6-3
CASGPGLEQFF
>18|few|TRBJ2-7|TRBV5-6
CASSLRYRRGGSSYEQYF
>17|.|TRBJ2-7|TRBV6-1
CASRAGTGLLSSYEQYF
>14|few|TRBJ2-7|TRBV28
CASQRLAETYEQYF
>15|many|TRBJ2-2|TRBV3-1
CASSQGGSQNGELFF
>12|.|TRBJ2-5|TRBV29-1
CSVARTPETQYF
>13|.|TRBJ1-1|TRBV18
CASSGQKNTEAFF
>11|.|TRBJ1-1|TRBV6-2/TRBV6-3
CASQGTSGAFF
>12|.|TRBJ1-3|TRBV6-5
CAVSSSGNTIYF
>16|.|TRBJ1-3|TRBV5-4
CASSLKGASSGNTIYF
>12|.|TRBJ1-2|TRBV3-1
CASSRAQGGYTF
>15|once|TRBJ1-6|TRBV6-5
CASSSPGGPFAPLHF
>17|.|TRBJ2-7|TRBV7-2
CASSLVSGGPTGYEQYF
>16|few|TRBJ2-5|TRBV15
CATSSLRQGFSETQYF
>13|.|TRBJ2-2|TRBV7-2
CASSLGGVGELFF
>13|.|TRBJ2-1|TRBV20-1
CSARTSITNEQFF
>16|.|TRBJ2-2|TRBV9
CASSVGLGSNTGELFF
>16|.|TRBJ2-5|TRBV28
CASSLWGEGARETQYF
>17|few|TRBJ2-1|TRBV29-1
CSVETGTTSGIYNEQFF
>12|.|TRBJ2-5|TRBV20-1
CSVDRVHETQYF
>16|.|TRBJ2-5|TRBV15
CATSIALADPPGTQYF
>13|.|TRBJ1-2|TRBV7-9
CASSLALSYGYTF
>12|many|TRBJ1-1|TRBV2
CATQQLNTEAFF
>18|.|TRBJ1-2|TRBV6-4
CASRDYRDRGTGPYGYTF
>12|.|TRBJ2-3|TRBV27
CASRRPAGTQYF
>19|.|TRBJ2-1|TRBV7-2
CASSLALRLAGGLYNEQFF
>13|.|TRBJ2-5|TRBV20-1
CSARVISQETQYF
>12|many|TRBJ1-1|TRBV28
CASSSRHAEAFF
>15|.|TRBJ1-5|TRBV5-1
CASSLDSHKGWPQHF
>10|many|TRBJ2-7|TRBV28
CASRAYEQYF
>17|.|TRBJ2-6|TRBV3-1
CASSQGAGGAGANVLTF
>16|.|TRBJ2-7|TRBV7-2
CASSVRDRGRAYEQYF
>16|few|TRBJ2-5|TRBV20-1
CSARGGAGGPLETQYF
>13|many|TRBJ2-3|TRBV3-1
CASSLPSTDTQYF
>13|.|TRBJ2-7|TRBV20-1
CSAGLGGSYEQYF
>15|.|TRBJ2-5|TRBV18
CASSPGTVQQETQYF
>16|many|TRBJ2-5|TRBV6-5
CASSYSTTAGQETQYF
>15|few|TRBJ2-3|TRBV6-1
CASRRQGAGADTQYF
>16|.|TRBJ2-3|TRBV18
CASSPGLAVNADTQYF
>13|many|TRBJ2-4|TRBV20-1
CSAKMGVGDIQYF
>15|many|TRBJ2-7|TRBV5-1
CASSLTAGRTYEQYF
>12|.|TRBJ2-2|TRBV20-1
CSAKDRDGELFF
>14|few|TRBJ2-2|TRBV25-1
CASRTSGRTGELFF
>15|.|TRBJ2-3|TRBV5-8
CASSLAPTNTDTQYF
>14|many|TRBJ1-5|TRBV18
CASSKDGLNQPQHF
>15|many|TRBJ2-5|TRBV3-1
CASSQGWDGEETQYF
>14|.|TRBJ2-1|TRBV9
CASSVGPRGNEQFF
>14|many|TRBJ2-7|TRBV5-1
CASSTGQGANEQYF